The 21 T cell receptor beta chains presented below share a single source sample, sequenced in a study of cytomegalovirus exposure and HLA in healthy donors (dated by TCRdb to about 2017). Library preparation used the immunoSEQ multiplex PCR assay. What TCRdb holds here is the immuneACCESS table cut down to in-frame rearrangements. Part of the clones is not present; checked against another copy, under half of the missing clones reflect an unresolved V gene, and the others are unexplained. Here the sample has 120,000 to 150,000 clones; about nine tenths occur a single time. The ten largest clones capture around 0.7% of the sample. Sequenced sample: PBMCs. All receptors derive from a man between 18 and 35 years old in good health and CMV-seronegative.

V is TRBV14 and J is TRBJ1-2, with 8 bases matching TRBD1. The germline gives CDR1 SGHDN, CDR2 FVKESK. J lost 5 bases, V lost 4 bases, and 0 bases had no gene match. The CDR3 sequence is 12 residues long. CDR3 in amino acids: CASSRTGYGYTF. In nucleotides, the CDR3 is TGTGCCAGCAGCCGGACAGGGTATGGCTACACCTTC.

The J gene is TRBJ1-1, the V gene TRBV2; 7 nucleotides match TRBD1. Per germline, CDR1 SNHLY and CDR2 FYNNEI. J was trimmed by 1 base and V by 5 bases; bases with no gene match: 7. There are 15 residues in the CDR3. The CDR3 DNA sequence: TGTGCCAGCAGTTTGCGACAGGGACGGAACACTGAAGCTTTCTTT. Amino acid sequence: CASSLRQGRNTEAFF.

V is TRBV7-3 and J is TRBJ1-1; D call uncertain. Per the germline V gene, CDR1 is SGHTA and CDR2 is FQGTGA. The CDR3 runs 15 residues. Trimming removed 1 base at V and 6 bases at J, with 15 bases between. The CDR3 region is CASSLMGGGRAEAFF. The CDR3 coding sequence is TGTGCCAGCAGCTTAATGGGCGGCGGGCGGGCTGAAGCTTTCTTT. The full variable domain, its missing parts supplied by reference TRBV7-3 and TRBJ1-1, is GAGVSQTPSNKVTEKGKYVELRCDPISGHTALYWYRQSLGQGPEFLIYFQGTGAADDSGLPNDRFFAVRPEGSVSTLKIQRTERGDSAVYLCASSLMGGGRAEAFFGQGTRLTVV.

The rearrangement links TRBV5-1 to TRBJ1-3; D is perhaps TRBD1 (6 bases). Germline V gene data show CDR1 as SGHRS and CDR2 as YFSETQ. Trimming cost V 4 bases and J 0 bases, with 8 bases left between them. The CDR3 covers 14 residues. The CDR3 here is CASSVDSSGNTIYF. DNA of the CDR3: TGCGCCAGCAGCGTGGACAGCTCTGGAAACACCATATATTTT.

For the CDR3, the DNA is TGTGCCAGCAGCGCCCCCCACAGGGAGGATACGCAGTATTTT. It specifies CASSAPHREDTQYF. The J gene is TRBJ2-3, the V gene TRBV9, with D tentatively TRBD1 (6 bases). This CDR3 is 14 amino acids long. CDR1 and CDR2 from the germline V gene are SGDLS and YYNGEE. Trimming took off 3 bases at V and 6 bases at J, with 14 bases between the two ends.

The V and J genes are TRBV5-1 and TRBJ2-7, with 8 bases that match TRBD1. V was clipped by 2 bases and J by 2 bases; unmatched bases: 12. This CDR3 spans 17 amino acids. CDR1 is SGHRS and CDR2 is YFSETQ in the germline V gene. The CDR3 DNA follows: TGCGCCAGCAGCTTTCTCACGGACAGGGTCGCCCCCTACGAGCAGTACTTC. Its translation: CASSFLTDRVAPYEQYF. Full variable domain (rest looked up from reference TRBV5-1 and TRBJ2-7): KAGVTQTPRYLIKTRGQQVTLSCSPISGHRSVSWYQQTPGQGLQFLFEYFSETQRNKGNFPGRFSGRQFSNSRSEMNVSTLELGDSALYLCASSFLTDRVAPYEQYFGPGTRLTVT.

V is TRBV11-3 and J is TRBJ2-5, with 9 positions matching TRBD1. The J segment lost 3 bases and the V segment lost 5 bases, leaving 4 bases of the junction unmatched. Germline V gene lookup returns CDR1 SGHNT and CDR2 YENEEA. This CDR3 region has 14 residues. CDR3 DNA: TGTGCCAGCAGCCCACGGACAGGGGAAGAGACCCAGTACTTC. Its protein product is CASSPRTGEETQYF.

This chain joins TRBV15 and TRBJ1-5, with 10 bases fitting TRBD1. The germline gives CDR1 LNHNV, CDR2 YYDKDF (reference sequence). The CDR3 runs 15 residues. V lost 2 bases and J lost 9; bases outside the gene matches: 7. CDR3 in DNA: TGTGCCACCAGCAGACCATCGACAGGGGGCCTGCCCCAGCATTTT. Protein sequence: CATSRPSTGGLPQHF.

The chain joins TRBV6-5 to TRBJ2-5; 8 bases agree with TRBD1. Germline CDR1 MNHEY, CDR2 SVGAGI. V trimming: 6 bases; J trimming: 4 bases; junction bases outside the gene matches: 4. The CDR3 totals 13 residues. The CDR3 here is CASRATGGETQYF. The CDR3 DNA sequence: TGTGCCAGCAGAGCAACAGGGGGAGAGACCCAGTACTTC.

The chain couples TRBV7-9 to TRBJ1-4; the match to TRBD1 covers 9 bases. This CDR3 spans 15 amino acids. Trimming cost V 5 bases and J 8 bases; bases outside gene matches: 9. Germline V gene sequence: CDR1 SEHNR, CDR2 FQNEAQ (reference sequence). Here the CDR3 reads CASSRQGQGGEKLFF. The CDR3 DNA reads TGTGCCAGCAGCCGACAGGGACAGGGAGGCGAAAAACTGTTTTTT.

The J gene is TRBJ1-6, the V gene TRBV10-2, with D tentatively TRBD1 (6 bases). The V gene lost 2 bases and the J gene lost 6 bases, with 20 bases spanning the gap. CDR3 length: 18 amino acids. Germline V gives CDR1 WSHSY, CDR2 SAAADI. CDR3 residues: CASSEKLGSRGPNSPLHF. As DNA, the CDR3 is TGCGCCAGCAGTGAGAAATTGGGTAGCAGGGGCCCTAATTCACCCCTCCACTTT.

J is TRBJ1-2 and V is TRBV2; 7 bases match TRBD1. The CDR3 covers 13 residues. V gave up 6 bases and J gave up 4 bases; unmatched junction bases: 5. Germline CDR1 is SNHLY and CDR2 is FYNNEI. CDR3 residues: CASSETGTYGYTF. The CDR3 coding sequence is TGTGCCAGCAGCGAGACAGGGACCTATGGCTACACCTTC.

V and J are TRBV5-1 and TRBJ2-7; 7 bases align to TRBD1. CDR3 size: 14 residues. V was clipped by 4 bases and J by 6 bases; unmatched bases: 10. The V gene's germline CDR1 is SGHRS and CDR2 YFSETQ. The CDR3 reads CASSRKTGMSEQYF. CDR3 sequence (DNA): TGCGCCAGCAGCCGTAAGACAGGGATGAGCGAGCAGTACTTC.

This clone was counted once. CDR3: CASSVGLALLDTQYF. For the CDR3, the DNA is TGTGCCAGCAGCGTAGGGCTAGCGTTACTAGATACGCAGTATTTT. The rearrangement joins TRBV9 to TRBJ2-3, with D perhaps matching TRBD2 (6 bases). Between the trimmed V and J ends, which lost 0 bases and 5 bases, there was a span of 13 bases. This CDR3 contains 15 residues. Germline loops: CDR1 SGDLS, CDR2 YYNGEE.

This CDR3 is CASSLEAGTGSDGYTF. The CDR3 nucleotides read TGTGCCAGCAGCTTGGAAGCCGGGACAGGGAGTGATGGCTACACCTTC. The chain uses TRBV5-4 and TRBJ1-2; 9 positions agree with TRBD1. V dropped 0 bases and J dropped 6; count of bases not matched to a gene: 9. The germline V gene encodes CDR1 SGHNT and CDR2 YYREEE (reference sequence). The CDR3 spans 16 residues.

V is TRBV6-1 and J is TRBJ1-5; D remains unclear. Trimming removed 5 bases from V and 11 bases from J, with 10 bases in between. This CDR3 contains 11 residues. Germline V lookup: CDR1 MNHNS, CDR2 SASEGT. The CDR3 DNA reads TGTGCCAGCAGTAGCCGCGGCACCCAGCATTTT. Residues: CASSSRGTQHF.

The V call is TRBV7-2, the J call TRBJ1-1, with D perhaps TRBD1 (6 bases). V lost 6 bases to trimming and J lost 2 bases, with 13 bases between them. Germline loops: CDR1 SGHTA, CDR2 FQGNSA. This CDR3 spans 14 amino acids. The DNA of the CDR3 is TGTGCCAGCAGTTCAGGGACACTTAACACTGAAGCTTTCTTT. Protein sequence: CASSSGTLNTEAFF.

V gene TRBV5-1 combines with J gene TRBJ2-1; a possible D gene is TRBD1 (6 bases). The CDR3 is 16 residues long. The V gene lost 4 bases and the J gene lost 0 bases, with 14 bases spanning the gap. Germline-derived CDR1 and CDR2 are SGHRS and YFSETQ. The CDR3 nucleotides are TGCGCCAGCAGCCCCACTGGACAGAGCTCCTACAATGAGCAGTTCTTC. Translating gives CASSPTGQSSYNEQFF.

Concerning this clone itself: Other nucleotide sequences from this sample produce the same CDR3. The chain carries TRBV5-1 and TRBJ2-1; D possibly corresponds to TRBD1 (5 bases). This CDR3 is 14 amino acids long. The germline CDR1 and CDR2 sequences are SGHRS and YFSETQ. V lost 0 bases and J lost 3, with 7 bases in between. CDR3 DNA: TGCGCCAGCAGCTTGGGCGACAGCTACAATGAGCAGTTCTTC. It yields the protein CASSLGDSYNEQFF.

The rearrangement uses TRBV6-5 and TRBJ1-1, with TRBD1 matching 9 bases. Germline lookup yields CDR1 MNHEY and CDR2 SVGAGI. The CDR3 sequence is 14 residues long. The ends lost 9 bases at V and 4 bases at J; junction bases unmatched: 9. The CDR3 sequence: CASSRDRVVTEAFF. The CDR3 DNA sequence: TGTGCCAGTAGCCGGGACAGGGTCGTCACTGAAGCTTTCTTT.

The V call is TRBV19, the J call TRBJ2-5; 7 bases fit TRBD2. J gave up 8 bases and V 3 bases, and 6 bases lay outside the gene matches. The germline gives CDR1 LNHDA, CDR2 SQIVND (reference sequence). This CDR3 comprises 13 residues. The DNA of the CDR3 is TGTGCCAGTAGTATGTCGGGAGGTGCCACCCAGTACTTC. It translates to CASSMSGGATQYF.